The rows below give T cell receptor beta chains drawn from one sample of a study of shared clonotypes between healthy human individuals. The table came from immunoSEQ multiplex PCR; TCRdb's copy has only in-frame clones and leaves some out. This table has around 550,000 clones, about 95% appearing once. The sequencing sample was made of naive CD4+ T cells sorted from blood. These receptors all stem from a woman between 25 and 40 years old in good health. The CDR3 runs from the conserved cysteine through the conserved F or W. The D gene is left open where the match is weak. The listing skips clone size in some rows; elsewhere it reads once, few, many or a size class.

>-|TRBV27|TRBJ2-7|-
CASMAGINKDWSYEQYF
TGTGCCAGCATGGCGGGCATCAATAAAGACTGGTCCTACGAGCAGTACTTC
>-|TRBV28|TRBJ2-7|-
CASSPHRDSYEQYF
TGTGCCAGCAGTCCGCACAGGGACTCCTACGAGCAGTACTTC
>-|TRBV11-2|TRBJ1-2|-
CASSLELLKGYTF
TGTGCCAGCAGCTTAGAGTTGCTAAAAGGCTACACCTTC
>-|TRBV4-2|TRBJ1-4|-
CASSVGQGYEKLFF
TGTGCCAGCAGCGTGGGCCAGGGGTATGAAAAACTGTTTTTT
>-|TRBV6-5|TRBJ2-5|-
CASSHGLQETQYF
TGTGCCAGCAGTCATGGACTACAAGAGACCCAGTACTTC
>-|TRBV28|TRBJ1-1|-
CASSPPGQGNTEAFF
TGTGCCAGCAGTCCCCCAGGGCAGGGGAACACTGAAGCTTTCTTT
>TRBD1|TRBV2|TRBJ2-2|-
CASSEAGTENTGELFF
TGTGCCAGCAGTGAAGCAGGGACAGAGAACACCGGGGAGCTGTTTTTT
>-|TRBV10-3|TRBJ1-4|-
CAISETLFNEKLFF
TGTGCCATCAGTGAGACACTGTTTAATGAAAAACTGTTTTTT
>-|TRBV25-1|TRBJ2-7|-
CASSEYSRSSIDDEQYF
TGTGCCAGCAGTGAATATAGTAGGTCTAGCATAGACGACGAGCAGTACTTC
>-|TRBV28|TRBJ2-7|-
CASRPPTYERYF
TGTGCCAGCCGGCCACCCACCTACGAGCGGTACTTC
>-|TRBV27|TRBJ1-5|-
CATKRQVNSNQPQHF
TGTGCCACCAAAAGACAGGTGAATAGCAATCAGCCCCAGCATTTT
>-|TRBV6-1|TRBJ2-1|-
CASSEQAGVGEQFF
TGTGCCAGCAGTGAACAGGCAGGGGTCGGTGAGCAGTTCTTC
>-|TRBV9|TRBJ2-7|-
CASAPGPVRYEQYF
TGTGCCAGCGCTCCGGGACCCGTCCGATACGAGCAGTACTTC
>TRBD2|TRBV28|TRBJ2-7|-
CASSRTSPTYEQYF
TGTGCCAGCAGTCGGACTAGTCCAACCTACGAGCAGTACTTC
>TRBD1|TRBV10-1|TRBJ1-4|-
CASSESRDRRNEKLFF
TGCGCCAGCAGTGAGTCCCGGGACAGGAGGAATGAAAAACTGTTTTTT
>-|TRBV9|TRBJ2-3|-
CASSGGVLGDTQYF
TGTGCCAGCAGCGGTGGGGTGTTGGGAGATACGCAGTATTTT
>-|TRBV18|TRBJ2-5|-
CASSRAQETQYF
TGTGCCAGCTCTCGGGCACAAGAGACCCAGTACTTC
>-|TRBV6-1|TRBJ1-4|-
CASSEVLGRQKLFF
TGTGCCAGCAGTGAAGTGCTTGGACGTCAAAAACTGTTTTTT
>-|TRBV29-1|TRBJ1-1|-
CSVCPTATEAFF
TGCAGCGTATGCCCGACGGCCACTGAAGCTTTCTTT
>-|TRBV19|TRBJ1-1|-
CASSIGGAIGTEAFF
TGTGCCAGTAGTATAGGGGGGGCGATTGGGACTGAAGCTTTCTTT
>-|TRBV5-1|TRBJ2-3|once
CASSLDRPGTDTQYF
TGCGCCAGCAGCTTGGACCGGCCCGGCACAGATACGCAGTATTTT
>-|TRBV18|TRBJ1-5|-
CASSPNTGSNQPQHF
TGTGCCAGCTCACCAAATACCGGGAGCAATCAGCCCCAGCATTTT
>TRBD1|TRBV7-9|TRBJ2-2|few
CASSQDRDTGELFF
TGTGCCAGCAGCCAGGACAGGGACACCGGGGAGCTGTTTTTT
>TRBD2|TRBV28|TRBJ2-1|-
CASNDGRAFRNEQFF
TGTGCCAGCAATGACGGGAGGGCCTTTAGGAATGAGCAGTTCTTC
>-|TRBV18|TRBJ1-2|few
CASSPFDRSGYTF
TGTGCCAGCTCACCCTTCGACAGGTCAGGCTACACCTTC
>TRBD1|TRBV6-5|TRBJ2-5|-
CASSYSETGGQETQYF
TGTGCCAGCAGTTACTCAGAGACAGGGGGCCAAGAGACCCAGTACTTC
>-|TRBV25-1|TRBJ2-7|-
CASSEPGRTYEQYF
TGTGCCAGCAGTGAACCGGGTCGCACCTACGAGCAGTACTTC
>-|TRBV30|TRBJ2-7|few
CAWSPDSYEQYF
TGTGCCTGGAGTCCGGACAGCTACGAGCAGTACTTC
>-|TRBV15|TRBJ2-1|-
CATSRQEVQFF
TGTGCCACCAGCAGGCAGGAGGTGCAGTTCTTC
>-|TRBV6-1|TRBJ1-3|-
CASSDPLGGFAGNTIYF
TGTGCCAGCAGTGATCCCCTGGGGGGATTCGCTGGAAACACCATATATTTT
>TRBD2|TRBV7-8|TRBJ2-7|few
CASSSPTSGTYEQYF
TGTGCCAGCAGCTCCCCGACTAGCGGGACCTACGAGCAGTACTTC
>-|TRBV27|TRBJ2-1|-
CASSSRGEQFF
TGTGCCAGCAGTTCAAGGGGTGAGCAGTTCTTC
>-|TRBV2|TRBJ2-7|-
CASSEIWPGWYF
TGTGCCAGCAGTGAAATTTGGCCAGGGTGGTACTTC
>-|TRBV9|TRBJ1-6|-
CASSVGRGSPLHF
TGTGCCAGCAGCGTAGGGAGGGGATCACCCCTCCACTTT
>TRBD2|TRBV5-1|TRBJ2-3|-
CASSIGTSGTEDTQYF
TGCGCCAGCAGCATCGGGACTAGCGGGACCGAAGATACGCAGTATTTT
>-|TRBV10-3|TRBJ2-7|once
CAISEPNMGTYEQYF
TGTGCCATCAGTGAGCCGAACATGGGAACCTACGAGCAGTACTTC
>TRBD2|TRBV7-9|TRBJ2-3|-
CASSLGLAEVEDTQYF
TGTGCCAGCAGCTTAGGACTAGCGGAGGTAGAAGATACGCAGTATTTT
>-|TRBV28|TRBJ2-3|-
CASSLSGVTDTQYF
TGTGCCAGCAGTTTATCGGGGGTCACAGATACGCAGTATTTT
>-|TRBV28|TRBJ2-3|-
CASSTPPASRNLDTQYF
TGTGCCAGCAGTACTCCCCCGGCCTCCCGTAACCTAGATACGCAGTATTTT
>-|TRBV19|TRBJ1-6|-
CASSITRTSNSPLHF
TGTGCCAGTAGTATTACTCGGACTTCCAATTCACCCCTCCACTTT
>TRBD2|TRBV28|TRBJ2-7|-
CASSASGSLFVYEQYF
TGTGCCAGCAGTGCTAGCGGGAGTTTATTCGTGTACGAGCAGTACTTC
>TRBD2|TRBV29-1|TRBJ2-1|-
CAGGYNEQFF
TGCGCGGGAGGATACAATGAGCAGTTCTTC
>TRBD2|TRBV29-1|TRBJ2-1|-
CSVEKLAGEDNEQFF
TGCAGCGTTGAAAAACTAGCGGGAGAGGACAATGAGCAGTTCTTC
>-|TRBV10-3|TRBJ1-1|-
CAISFVPGLTNTEAFF
TGTGCCATCAGTTTTGTTCCGGGACTGACGAACACTGAAGCTTTCTTT
>-|TRBV5-1|TRBJ2-5|-
CASHRAAETQYF
TGCGCCAGTCACAGGGCGGCAGAGACCCAGTACTTC
>-|TRBV6-1|TRBJ2-7|-
CAVSRMGFRYEQYF
TGTGCCGTATCGCGGATGGGGTTTCGGTACGAGCAGTACTTC
>-|TRBV27|TRBJ2-5|once
CASSLSPGVGLETQYF
TGTGCCAGCAGTTTATCCCCGGGGGTGGGCTTGGAGACCCAGTACTTC
>-|TRBV25-1|TRBJ2-1|-
CASYRGNEQFF
TGTGCCAGCTATCGGGGGAATGAGCAGTTCTTC
>TRBD2|TRBV27|TRBJ2-7|-
CASRRAGGHSSSYEQYF
TGTGCCAGCAGGAGGGCGGGAGGCCATTCAAGCTCCTACGAGCAGTACTTC
>-|TRBV19|TRBJ2-2|-
CASSELPANTGELFF
TGTGCCAGTAGTGAGCTCCCAGCGAACACCGGGGAGCTGTTTTTT